The present T cell receptor beta chain was sequenced within a study of Ad26.COV2.S vaccination and SARS-CoV-2 variants. Study-wide points: Placebo recipients and vaccine recipients were similar in non-spike TCR breadth. People who got the vaccine had more spike-specific TCR breadth than people who got placebo.

Profiled with immunoSEQ multiplex PCR; TCRdb holds only in-frame clones, not every one. Among about 400,000 clones, roughly 90% were seen once, and the ten largest hold 3.5% to 4%. The treatment is: 15 to 20 received Ad26.COV2.S at low or high dose, single or two shots; about 5 received placebo; per-sample allocation not given. Sample collection was performed on day 63 after the first vaccine or placebo injection. This clone was recorded once. Its target is unknown. The sequenced sample was peripheral blood, obtained in a trial of Ad26.COV2.S vaccine versus placebo. This sequence was found in a person between 18 and 59 years old who received the Ad26.COV2.S COVID-19 vaccine or a placebo.

The CDR3 nucleotides read TGTGCCAGCAACAGGGGAATGGACACCGGGGAGCTGTTTTTT. It specifies CASNRGMDTGELFF. The chain is built from TRBV6-5 and TRBJ2-2; TRBD1 matches at 7 bases. CDR3 length: 14 amino acids. J lost 3 bases, V lost 7 bases, and 5 bases had no gene match. The germline gives CDR1 MNHEY, CDR2 SVGAGI.